Listed below are T cell receptor beta chains from one sample, sequenced in a study of T-cell reconstitution after alpha-beta-depleted transplantation in children. TCRdb called the PCR reads again in MiXCR, with one record for every CDR3 protein. Of around 500,000 distinct CDR3 sequences listed, around an eighth are singletons. The material sequenced was PBMCs from the stem cell graft donor, taken from the stem cell graft. The receptors originated from a human donor who donated a stem cell graft to a child with combined immunodeficiency. Each CDR3 is given with its conserved first and last residue. The D gene is left open where the match is weak. Clone size appears in some rows only: once, few, many, or a class for an expanded clone.

j_call d_call v_call clone_size cdr3_nt cdr3_aa
TRBJ1-1 TRBD1 TRBV20-1 few TGCAGTGCTAGGGGGCGACAGGGGGAACGATGGAACACTGAAGCTTTCTTT CSARGRQGERWNTEAFF
TRBJ2-5 - TRBV24-1 - TGTGCCACCAGTGATGTCAGGGGGACCCAGTACTTC CATSDVRGTQYF
TRBJ2-1 - TRBV7-9 - TGTGCCAGCAGCCACGGGGTACTCTACAATGAGCAGTTCTTC CASSHGVLYNEQFF
TRBJ2-1 TRBD2 TRBV7-9 - TGTGCCAGCAGCCCATTGTGGGAGGGCCAGAATGAGCAGTTCTTC CASSPLWEGQNEQFF
TRBJ2-1 - TRBV11-3 few TGTGCCAGCAGCCCCAGGCGAGCGTTCGGGGACGGGGGTGAGCAGTTCTTC CASSPRRAFGDGGEQFF
TRBJ2-1 - TRBV20-1 - TGCAGTGCCACCGGGAGAACCTCCTACAATGAGCAGTTCTTC CSATGRTSYNEQFF
TRBJ2-7 - TRBV15 few TGTGCCACCAGCAGAGACCCCGGGCGCGAGCAGTACTTC CATSRDPGREQYF
TRBJ2-2 TRBD2 TRBV6-5 - TGTGCCAGCAGTTTCTTAGCGGGGGGACCAACCGGGGAGCTGTTTTTT CASSFLAGGPTGELFF
TRBJ2-1 - TRBV29-1 - TGCAGCGCCCACAGGCCCTCCTACAATGAGCAGTTCTTC CSAHRPSYNEQFF
TRBJ1-3 - TRBV29-1 many TGCAGCGTTGAACTTGGAGGCACCATATATTTT CSVELGGTIYF
TRBJ2-7 - TRBV27 - TGTGCCAGCAGTCCCTGGACATCCTTGGACTTTACCTACGAGCAGTACTTC CASSPWTSLDFTYEQYF
TRBJ1-2 - TRBV7-6 many TGTGCCAGCAGCTTAGATATGGGAATGGACTATGGCTACACCTTC CASSLDMGMDYGYTF
TRBJ2-1 - TRBV18 - TGTGCCAGCTCACCAGCGAGGGGCAGAAGCAATGAGCAGTTCTTC CASSPARGRSNEQFF
TRBJ2-5 TRBD2 TRBV27 few TGTGCCAGCAGCCTCGGGACTAGCGGGGGGTTTGGAGAGACCCAGTACTTC CASSLGTSGGFGETQYF
TRBJ1-1 - TRBV6-5 many TGTGCCAGCAGTTTCAGGGGAATGAACACTGAAGCTTTCTTT CASSFRGMNTEAFF
TRBJ2-7 - TRBV12-3/TRBV12-4 - TGTGCCAGCAGTTCTCGCGGCCTAACAGGGGGGGGGTCCTACGAGCAGTACTTC CASSSRGLTGGGSYEQYF
TRBJ2-3 TRBD2 TRBV7-3 - TGTGCCAGCAGCTCTCTTAGCGGGGGGGCCCCGGCAGATACGCAGTATTTT CASSSLSGGAPADTQYF
TRBJ2-7 TRBD1 TRBV20-1 - TGCAGTGCTAGAGTGCAGGGGGCCAACGAGCAGTACTTC CSARVQGANEQYF